The source of this T cell receptor beta chain is a study of tumor-infiltrating lymphocytes in primary liver carcinoma. V was shortened by 10 bases and J by 9 bases, with 21 bases between the two germline ends. Per the germline V gene, CDR1 is SGHDN and CDR2 is FVKESK. The CDR3 runs 13 residues. Making TCR beta cDNA involved around 500 ng total RNA and a constant-region primer. Slightly modified ARM-PCR, run as three nested multiplex PCR rounds, produced the TCR beta libraries. TRBV1-TRBV30 forward primers paired with a C-beta reverse primer drove the first two PCR rounds, 10 cycles each. From the multiplex PCR reads, TCRdb called clonotypes with MiXCR, one entry per CDR3 protein. In the table there are about 350,000 distinct CDR3 sequences, about 65% of which are singletons. It was unsorted whole blood that yielded blood RNA, and germline DNA was also extracted.

This chain uses TRBV14 with TRBJ2-5; TRBD2 might be the D (6 bases). Sequenced sample: peripheral blood. This clonotype was obtained from a man in his forties with primary liver carcinoma and hepatitis B virus infection. CDR3 bases: TGTGCCAACAGTCAAGCGAGGTCGGGGGCCCAGTACTTC. The encoded protein is CANSQARSGAQYF.